This T cell receptor beta chain was captured in a study of blood T cell repertoires in COVID-19. TCRdb's table, derived via immunoSEQ multiplex PCR, lists solely in-frame clones and lacks some. The sample includes approximately 270,000 clones, roughly 90% of them seen just once. The J segment lost 2 bases and the V segment lost 5 bases, leaving 4 bases of the junction unmatched. The CDR3 consists of 16 residues. Germline CDR1 and CDR2: LGHDT and YNNKEL (reference sequence). The sample consisted of peripheral blood. V is TRBV3-1 (or the pseudogene TRBV3-2) and J is TRBJ2-1, with 12 bases identical to TRBD2. The clonotype comes from a man aged 50 to 59 with acute or convalescent COVID-19. In DNA form, the CDR3 reads TGTGCCAGCAGCTCGCGACTAGCGGGGGCCTACAATGAGCAGTTCTTC. This codes for CASSSRLAGAYNEQFF.